The clone carrying this TCR beta chain was seen repeatedly, ten times or more. The antigen remains unidentified. The data derive from a study of regulatory T cells in long-lasting Graves disease. Study information: Newly diagnosed Graves' patients took antithyroid drugs under 3 months.

Time point of the sample: newly diagnosed GD, antithyroid drugs for less than 3 months. With RNA extracted from PBMCs as input, the TCR library was made. It was by American Thyroid Association guidelines that Graves' disease was diagnosed. Germline V gives CDR1 SGHRS, CDR2 YFSETQ. V dropped 7 bases and J dropped 5; count of bases not matched to a gene: 10. This CDR3 is 14 amino acids long. Libraries of TCR beta came from iRepertoire HTBI primers plus Arm-PCR of CDR3 regions. Each CDR3 protein is one row after TCRdb ran MiXCR on the multiplex PCR reads. The table includes 200,000 to 250,000 distinct CDR3 sequences, 20% detected once. Study-wide results and limits: Persistent-disease Graves' patients showed less TCR diversity than new cases. With persistent disease, TRBV28, TRBJ1-2 and TRBJ2-5 were the favored segments.

The chain has TRBV5-1 and TRBJ1-1; 8 bases are shared with TRBD1. Material: peripheral blood mononuclear cells (PBMCs), obtained at new diagnosis, from a patient treated with antithyroid drugs. The sequence was collected from a female donor with Graves disease. CDR3 bases: TGCGCCAGCGCGGGTCAGGGGGCCGGGACTGAAGCTTTCTTT. Amino acids: CASAGQGAGTEAFF.